Shown below are 28 T cell receptor beta chains from a single sample sequenced in a study of T cell responses to AZD1222 COVID-19 vaccine. Data came from immunoSEQ multiplex PCR; TCRdb stores just in-frame clones and leaves some out. The sample lists roughly 120,000 clones, 88% seen once, with 2% to 2.5% in the top ten. The sequencing used peripheral blood, collected on day 0 of AZD1222 vaccination. The receptors shown here come from an adult in good health.

The chain has TRBV30 and TRBJ2-7, with a tentative D call TRBD2 (5 bases). The CDR3 is made up of 11 amino acids. V gave up 5 bases and J gave up 6 bases, with 11 bases separating them. CDR1 and CDR2 from the germline V gene are GTSNPN and SVGIG (reference sequence). CDR3 loop: CAWHRGVEQYF. CDR3 DNA sequence: TGTGCCTGGCACCGGGGAGTCGAGCAGTACTTC.

J is TRBJ1-1 and V is TRBV10-3; TRBD1 aligns across 11 bases. This CDR3 has 15 residues. Germline CDR1 and CDR2: ENHRY and SYGVKD. Losses at the gene ends were 6 bases for V and 4 bases for J; bases not matched to a gene: 7. CDR3 in amino acids: CAISPSGTGGTEAFF. The CDR3 DNA reads as TGTGCCATCAGCCCCTCCGGGACAGGGGGCACTGAAGCTTTCTTT.

The CDR3 here is CASSWAGQETQYF. In DNA form, the CDR3 reads TGTGCCAGCAGTTGGGCCGGTCAAGAGACCCAGTACTTC. The chain combines TRBV12-3 or TRBV12-4 with TRBJ2-5; D gene uncertain. The V end was cut by 4 bases, the J end by 2 bases, with 8 bases between. This CDR3 has 13 residues.

Only a few counts were recorded for this clone. This rearrangement joins TRBV7-8 to TRBJ2-5, with 8 bases lining up with TRBD1. From germline, CDR1 is SGHVS and CDR2 FQNEAQ. The junction had 16 bases not matched to a gene; V was cut back by 8 bases and J by 5 bases. This CDR3 spans 16 amino acids. CDR3 protein: CASRPTGATGYETQYF. For the CDR3, the DNA is TGTGCCAGCCGTCCGACAGGGGCGACAGGGTACGAGACCCAGTACTTC. Full variable domain (rest looked up from reference TRBV7-8 and TRBJ2-5): GAGVSQSPRYKVAKRGQDVALRCDPISGHVSLFWYQQALGQGPEFLTYFQNEAQLDKSGLPSDRFFAERPEGSVSTLKIQRTQQEDSAVYLCASRPTGATGYETQYFGPGTRLLVL.

The table lists this clone with a count of one. This chain connects TRBV5-1 to TRBJ1-2; 10 nucleotides match TRBD1. The V gene's germline CDR1 is SGHRS and CDR2 YFSETQ. This CDR3 is 18 amino acids long. J was trimmed by 4 bases and V by 4 bases; bases with no gene match: 16. In DNA form, the CDR3 reads TGCGCCAGCAGCCATAAGGGGACAGGGGTAGGATCTTCCTATGGCTACACCTTC. Translation: CASSHKGTGVGSSYGYTF.

The V and J genes are TRBV12-3 or TRBV12-4 and TRBJ1-2; 7 nucleotides agree with TRBD1. V was clipped by 6 bases and J by 3 bases; unmatched bases: 1. This CDR3 region has 12 residues. In nucleotides, the CDR3 is TGTGCCAGCAGCGACAGGGACTATGGCTACACCTTC. Translating it yields CASSDRDYGYTF.

The V gene is TRBV19, the J gene TRBJ2-1, with TRBD2 matching 14 bases. The CDR3 loop spans 19 amino acids. Germline CDR1 is LNHDA and CDR2 is SQIVND (reference sequence). V lost 4 bases and J lost 6; bases outside the gene matches: 14. CDR3 bases: TGTGCCAGTAGTACTATACCGGGACTAGCGGGAGTTCCCGGCAATGAGCAGTTCTTC. Translation gives CASSTIPGLAGVPGNEQFF.

The rearrangement joins TRBV6-5 to TRBJ1-2; 8 bases are a match to TRBD1. Germline lookup yields CDR1 MNHEY and CDR2 SVGAGI. The CDR3 runs to 15 residues. Losses at the gene ends were 2 bases for V and 4 bases for J; bases not matched to a gene: 6. CDR3 sequence reads: CASSYQGQGVYGYTF. In nucleotides, the CDR3 is TGTGCCAGCAGTTACCAAGGACAGGGCGTCTATGGCTACACCTTC.

V gene TRBV7-2 combines with J gene TRBJ1-3; 11 bases match TRBD1. The V gene end was trimmed by 5 bases and the J gene end by 0 bases; junction bases not matched to a gene: 6. CDR3 length equals 17 residues. The germline V gene has CDR1 SGHTA and CDR2 FQGNSA. The CDR3 DNA sequence: TGTGCCAGCAGCCTAGGACAGGGGGCCTTCTCTGGAAACACCATATATTTT. Residues: CASSLGQGAFSGNTIYF.

V gene TRBV11-1 combines with J gene TRBJ1-1, with D hard to call. With 5 bases removed from V and 7 bases from J, the gap between germline ends came to 14 bases. Germline V gene sequence: CDR1 SGHAT, CDR2 FQDESV (reference sequence). The CDR3 runs to 13 residues. The CDR3 nucleotides are TGTGCCAGCAGCCAAGTGAGAACGGGTGAAGCTTTCTTT. This gives the protein CASSQVRTGEAFF.

This clone was observed once. The genes are TRBV6-6 and TRBJ1-4, with D unclear. The CDR3 length is 15 residues. Germline values: CDR1 MNHNY, CDR2 SVGAGI (reference sequence). Trimming left V 6 bases short and J 8 bases short, with 19 bases between. CDR3 in amino acids: CASSLSIGMGEKLFF. The CDR3 nucleotides are TGTGCCAGCAGCCTATCGATTGGGATGGGAGAAAAACTGTTTTTT.

The sample holds a few counts of this clone. V and J are TRBV5-3 and TRBJ1-4; D call uncertain. TRBV5-3 is annotated as an ORF whose role is uncertain. V lost 4 bases and J lost 5, with 3 bases in between. The CDR3 is made up of 11 amino acids. The CDR3 DNA sequence: TGTGCCAGAAGCACCAATGAAAAACTGTTTTTT. This gives the protein CARSTNEKLFF.

This clone was seen just once. An end of the junction differs from the germline gene, which may be a read error. V usage is TRBV30 and J usage is TRBJ2-7; maybe TRBD2 (6 bases). This CDR3 contains 13 residues. Germline CDR1 is GTSNPN and CDR2 is SVGIG (reference sequence). This CDR3 is CAWSVGVAATPFF. The CDR3 DNA is TGTGCCTGGAGTGTAGGAGTAGCGGCGACCCCCTTCTTC.

In this sample, this clone turned up a few times. The chain couples TRBV15 to TRBJ2-1, with TRBD2 matching over 15 bases. Per the germline V gene, CDR1 is LNHNV and CDR2 is YYDKDF (reference sequence). The V gene end was trimmed by 5 bases and the J gene end by 10 bases; junction bases not matched to a gene: 18. The CDR3 has 19 residues. CDR3 sequence (DNA): TGTGCCACCAGCTACGGGACTAGCGGGAGGTGGGGGGTCGGTGGGGAGCAGTTCTTC. Protein sequence: CATSYGTSGRWGVGGEQFF.

The DNA of the CDR3 is TGTGCCTGGAGTGTACGGGGCGGGAGCACAGATACGCAGTATTTT. This translates into CAWSVRGGSTDTQYF. The chain recombines TRBV30 with TRBJ2-3, with D perhaps TRBD1 or TRBD2 (5 bases each). This CDR3 spans 15 amino acids. V was clipped by 0 bases and J by 0 bases, with 10 bases between them. CDR1 and CDR2 from the germline V gene are GTSNPN and SVGIG (reference sequence).

The chain links TRBV4-1 to TRBJ1-1; D perhaps matches TRBD1 (5 bases). V shed 4 bases and J shed 7 bases, with 10 bases lying between them. This CDR3 region has 12 residues. Per germline, CDR1 MGHRA and CDR2 YSYEKL. CDR3 DNA: TGCGCCAGCAGCCCTGACAGTAATGAAGCTTTCTTT. It yields the protein CASSPDSNEAFF.

This chain connects TRBV6-6 to TRBJ2-1; tentatively, D is TRBD1 or TRBD2 (5 bases each). The CDR3 sequence is 15 residues long. V was shortened by 4 bases and J by 5 bases, with 15 bases between the two germline ends. Germline values: CDR1 MNHNY, CDR2 SVGAGI (reference sequence). The CDR3 spells CASSLPQGADNEQFF. The DNA of the CDR3 is TGTGCCAGCAGTTTACCCCAGGGAGCGGACAATGAGCAGTTCTTC.

The CDR3 reads CSVQVEAGGPTGELFF. For the CDR3, the DNA is TGCAGCGTCCAGGTAGAGGCGGGAGGGCCGACCGGGGAGCTGTTTTTT. V and J are TRBV29-1 and TRBJ2-2; 9 bases align to TRBD2. The CDR3 spans 16 residues. V shed 6 bases, J shed 5 bases, and the junction held 13 bases outside the gene matches. Germline CDR1 is SQVTM and CDR2 is ANQGSEA.

The chain couples TRBV19 to TRBJ1-4; D unresolved. The CDR3 contains 13 residues. CDR1 LNHDA and CDR2 SQIVND come from the germline V gene (reference sequence). Trimming took 9 bases from V and 5 from J, leaving 13 bases between them. In DNA form, the CDR3 reads TGTGCCAGCTCATATTTAGGGAATGAAAAACTGTTTTTT. This sequence encodes CASSYLGNEKLFF.

The chain joins TRBV5-8 to TRBJ1-2; 8 bases line up with TRBD1. The V segment lost 0 bases and the J segment 5 bases; nucleotides outside the gene matches: 12. Germline values: CDR1 SGHTS, CDR2 YDEGEE. This CDR3 is built from 17 residues. Here the CDR3 DNA reads TGTGCCAGCAGCTTGGCGGCAGGGGGCCCGGAGGGGTATGGCTACACCTTC. This sequence encodes CASSLAAGGPEGYGYTF. Full variable domain (outside the CDR3, taken from reference TRBV5-8 and TRBJ1-2): EAGVTQSPTHLIKTRGQQATLRCSPISGHTSVYWYQQALGLGLQFLLWYDEGEERNRGNFPPRFSGRQFPNYSSELNVNALELEDSALYLCASSLAAGGPEGYGYTFGSGTRLTVV.

Only one count was recorded for this clone. J is TRBJ1-2 and V is TRBV7-8; weak D call: TRBD1 (6 bases). The CDR3 is 13 residues long. V dropped 0 bases and J dropped 9 bases, with 11 bases sitting between them. The germline CDR1 and CDR2 sequences are SGHVS and FQNEAQ. CDR3 bases: TGTGCCAGCAGCTTAGCTAAAGGGGGTCGCTACACCTTC. Translation gives CASSLAKGGRYTF.

This sequence joins TRBV4-1 and TRBJ1-3, with TRBD1 as a possible D gene (6 bases). Germline V gene lookup returns CDR1 MGHRA and CDR2 YSYEKL. The CDR3 has 15 amino acids. V lost 5 bases and J lost 4, with 15 bases in between. This chain's CDR3 is CASSRNTGIGNTIYF. The DNA of the CDR3 is TGCGCCAGCAGCAGAAACACAGGGATCGGAAACACCATATATTTT.

The V call is TRBV6-5, the J call TRBJ2-7; D possibly uses TRBD1 or TRBD2 (6 bases each). The CDR3 totals 15 residues. Germline-derived CDR1 and CDR2 are MNHEY and SVGAGI. V lost 8 bases and J 2 bases, leaving 19 bases between the germline ends. The CDR3 here is CASDMGGLPTYEQYF. The CDR3 DNA is TGTGCCAGCGATATGGGGGGCCTACCCACCTACGAGCAGTACTTC.

The chain has TRBV5-4 and TRBJ2-6; TRBD1 matches at 10 bases. V dropped 4 bases and J dropped 3; count of bases not matched to a gene: 10. Germline lookup yields CDR1 SGHNT and CDR2 YYREEE (reference sequence). The CDR3 has 18 residues. The CDR3 bases are TGTGCCAGCAGCGCGGACCGGGACAGGGGTGGTGGGGCCAACGTCCTGACTTTC. The encoded protein is CASSADRDRGGGANVLTF.

The chain links TRBV7-3 to TRBJ1-6; no firm D call. In germline, CDR1 is SGHTA, CDR2 FQGTGA. Trimming removed 4 bases at V and 8 bases at J, with 9 bases between. The CDR3 has 13 amino acids. CDR3 residues: CASSWGGDSPLHF. The CDR3 DNA sequence: TGTGCCAGCAGCTGGGGAGGAGATTCACCCCTCCACTTT.

V usage is TRBV28 and J usage is TRBJ1-2; D perhaps matches TRBD1 (5 bases). CDR1 and CDR2 (germline): MDHEN, SYDVKM. V shed 3 bases and J shed 0 bases, with 8 bases lying between them. The CDR3 contains 14 residues. The CDR3 region is CASSLGVANYGYTF. CDR3 coding DNA: TGTGCCAGCAGTTTGGGGGTAGCTAACTATGGCTACACCTTC.

The chain links TRBV5-4 to TRBJ1-4, with unresolved D. Germline CDR1 SGHNT, CDR2 YYREEE (reference sequence). This CDR3 contains 15 residues. V lost 3 bases and J lost 4, with 13 bases in between. The CDR3 protein is CASSSGLTFNEKLFF. For the CDR3, the DNA is TGTGCCAGCAGCTCTGGACTGACCTTTAATGAAAAACTGTTTTTT.

The V gene is TRBV4-2, the J gene TRBJ1-1; D remains unclear. This CDR3 has 14 residues. Trimming took 1 base from V and 8 from J, leaving 14 bases between them. Germline V gene lookup returns CDR1 LGHNA and CDR2 YNFKEQ. The CDR3 reads CASSQAGSNWEAFF. The CDR3, as DNA: TGTGCCAGCAGCCAAGCGGGCTCTAACTGGGAAGCTTTCTTT.